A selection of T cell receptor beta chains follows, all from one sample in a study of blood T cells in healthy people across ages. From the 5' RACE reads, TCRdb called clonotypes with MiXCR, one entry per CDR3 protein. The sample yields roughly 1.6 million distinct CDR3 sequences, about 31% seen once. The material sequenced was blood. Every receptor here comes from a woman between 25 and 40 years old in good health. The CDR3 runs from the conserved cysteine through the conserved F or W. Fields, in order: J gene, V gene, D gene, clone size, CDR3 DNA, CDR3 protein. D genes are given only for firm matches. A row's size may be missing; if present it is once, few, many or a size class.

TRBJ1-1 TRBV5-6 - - TGTGCCAGCAGCCCTAATCTTAGGGAGGACACTGAAGCTTTCTTT CASSPNLREDTEAFF
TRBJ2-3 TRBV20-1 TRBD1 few TGCAGTGCTAGCCAACCGGGGACAGGGTCTAGCACAGATACGCAGTATTTT CSASQPGTGSSTDTQYF
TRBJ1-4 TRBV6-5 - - TGTGCCAGCAGTTACAGGGCTGCTACTAATGAAAAACTGTTTTTT CASSYRAATNEKLFF
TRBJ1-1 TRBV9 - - TGTGCCAGCAGCGGAGCCCTCGGGTCTTCGGCGGACACTGAAGCTTTCTTT CASSGALGSSADTEAFF
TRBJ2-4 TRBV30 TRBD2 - TGTGCCTGGAGTGTAAGCCTAGCGGGAGAGCAGTACTTC CAWSVSLAGEQYF
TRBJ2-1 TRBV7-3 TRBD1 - TGTGCCAGCAGCTTAAACGGAGGGACAGGGGTGATTAGCCCCTACAATGAGCAGTTCTTC CASSLNGGTGVISPYNEQFF
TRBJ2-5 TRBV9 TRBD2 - TGTGCCAGCAGCGAAAGACTAGCGGGCGTGGAGACCCAGTACTTC CASSERLAGVETQYF
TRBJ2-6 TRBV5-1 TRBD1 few TGCGCCAGCAGGGAAGGGACAGGGTCTGGGGCCAACGTCCTGACTTTC CASREGTGSGANVLTF
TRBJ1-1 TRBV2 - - TGTGCCAGCAGTGAAGAGGAGAGGACTGAAGCTTTCTTT CASSEEERTEAFF
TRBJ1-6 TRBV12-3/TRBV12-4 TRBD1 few TGTGCCAGCAGTCGGACAGGGGACTCACCCCTCCACTTT CASSRTGDSPLHF
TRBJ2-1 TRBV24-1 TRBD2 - TGTGCCACCAGTGATCCCCGGCCGGGACTAGCGGATAATGAGCAGTTCTTC CATSDPRPGLADNEQFF
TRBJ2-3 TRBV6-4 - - TGCGCCAGCAGTGTGGAAGAACCTAGCACAGGTACGCAGTATTTT CASSVEEPSTGTQYF
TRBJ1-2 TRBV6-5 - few TGTGCCAGCAGTTACAAGGGACGAATCGGCTACACCTTC CASSYKGRIGYTF
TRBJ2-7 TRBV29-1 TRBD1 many TGCAGCGTCGGCCGGGACAGGGTATCCGAGCAGTACTTC CSVGRDRVSEQYF
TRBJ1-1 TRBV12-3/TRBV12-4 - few TGTGCCAGCAGTTTCAATAGGGGAAACACTGAAGCTTTCTTT CASSFNRGNTEAFF
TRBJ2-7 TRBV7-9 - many TGTGCCAGCAGCTTAGGTCCTCAGAGCTCCTACGAGCAGTACTTC CASSLGPQSSYEQYF
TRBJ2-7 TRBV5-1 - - TGCGCCAGCAGCCGTTACTACAGGGAGACCGGCGAGCAGTACTTC CASSRYYRETGEQYF
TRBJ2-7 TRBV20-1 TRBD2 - TGCAGTGCTATTCGGCGGACTAGCGGGAGTAGCTCCTACGAGCAGTACTTC CSAIRRTSGSSSYEQYF
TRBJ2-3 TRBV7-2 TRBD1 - TGTGCCAGCAGCTCCGGGACAGTTAGCACAGATACGCAGTATTTT CASSSGTVSTDTQYF
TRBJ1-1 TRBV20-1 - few TGCAGTGCTAGAGATGGGGACACGGATAGGACTGAAGCTTTCTTT CSARDGDTDRTEAFF
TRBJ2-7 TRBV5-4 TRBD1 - TGTGCCAGCAGACGTTTCGACAGGGACTACGAGCAGTACTTC CASRRFDRDYEQYF
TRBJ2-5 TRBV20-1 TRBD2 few TGCAGTGCTAGAGATCGACTAGCGGGGGTCCAAGAGACCCAGTACTTC CSARDRLAGVQETQYF
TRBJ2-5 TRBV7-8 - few TGTGCCAGCAGCTTCGGCGGGACCCCGCCAGAGACCCAGTACTTC CASSFGGTPPETQYF
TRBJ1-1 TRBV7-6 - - TGTGCCAGCGCCAGGGTCGACACTGAAGCTTTCTTT CASARVDTEAFF
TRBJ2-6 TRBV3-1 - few TGTGCCAGCAGCCCCAGAGGGGTATCCGGGGCCAACGTCCTGACTTTC CASSPRGVSGANVLTF
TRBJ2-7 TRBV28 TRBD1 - TGTGCCAGCTTCAAACAGGGGTCAGGGAACGAGCAGTACTTC CASFKQGSGNEQYF
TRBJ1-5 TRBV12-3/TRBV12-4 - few TGTGCCAGCAGTAGGGAAGGTAATAGCAATCAGCCCCAGCATTTT CASSREGNSNQPQHF
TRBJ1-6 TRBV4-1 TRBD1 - TGCGCCAGCAGCCCGTCATTGCCGGGACAGGGGAATTCACCCCTCCACTTT CASSPSLPGQGNSPLHF
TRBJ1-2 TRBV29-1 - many TGCAGCGTTGCGGAGACTGGCTACACCTTC CSVAETGYTF
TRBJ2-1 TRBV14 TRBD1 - TGTGCCAGCAGCCGCCCGGGGACAGGGGAGGTCAATGAGCAGTTCTTC CASSRPGTGEVNEQFF
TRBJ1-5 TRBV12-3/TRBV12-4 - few TGTGCCAGCAGTCCCGAGCGCTTTAGCAATCAGCCCCAGCATTTT CASSPERFSNQPQHF
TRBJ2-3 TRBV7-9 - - TGTGCCAGCACGATTCACGGCACAGATACGCAGTATTTT CASTIHGTDTQYF
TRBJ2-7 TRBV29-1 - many TGCAGCGTTGGAAGGGATTCCTACGAGCAGTACTTC CSVGRDSYEQYF
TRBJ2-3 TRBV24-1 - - TGTGCCACCAGTGACATTACAGATACGCAGTATTTT CATSDITDTQYF